The sequence of this T cell receptor (beta chain) was determined in a study of cytomegalovirus exposure and HLA in healthy donors. Remarks on this clone: Its antigen is as yet unknown.

PCR employed 60 Vbeta and 13 Jbeta primers. The assay was immunoSEQ multiplex PCR, and TCRdb's table has in-frame clones only and misses some. The sample comprises roughly 160,000 clones, roughly three quarters of which are singletons, and 9.7% rests with the top ten. Findings and caveats of the study: Later analysis associated a missense DCLRE1C variant with TCR beta V- and J-gene trimming. For presence/absence analyses, sequencing depth was assumed to be roughly uniform across donors. Later, an analysis showed that TCR beta chains associated with HLA were more clonally expanded than others that were equally common.

Material: PBMCs. The sequence was collected from a man in his late teens or twenties in good health and CMV-seropositive.

Here the CDR3 reads CASSFDRGVQETQYF. The CDR3 DNA sequence: TGTGCCAGCAGCTTCGACAGGGGGGTCCAAGAGACCCAGTACTTC. The V and J genes are TRBV5-4 and TRBJ2-5; 9 bases are a match to TRBD1. J lost 1 base, V lost 2 bases, and 3 bases had no gene match. The CDR3 has 15 residues. The V gene's germline CDR1 is SGHNT and CDR2 YYREEE (reference sequence).